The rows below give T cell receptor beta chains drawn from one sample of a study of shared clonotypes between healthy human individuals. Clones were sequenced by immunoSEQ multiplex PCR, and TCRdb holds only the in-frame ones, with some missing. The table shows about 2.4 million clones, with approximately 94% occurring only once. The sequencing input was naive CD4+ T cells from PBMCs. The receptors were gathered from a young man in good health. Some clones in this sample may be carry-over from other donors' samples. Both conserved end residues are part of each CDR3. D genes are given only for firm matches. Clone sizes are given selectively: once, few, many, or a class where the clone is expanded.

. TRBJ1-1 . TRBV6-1 CASSLTSDTEAFF TGTGCCAGCAGTCTGACCTCGGACACTGAAGCTTTCTTT
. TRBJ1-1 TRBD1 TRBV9 CASSPQNGQGKNTEAFF TGTGCCAGCAGCCCCCAGAACGGACAGGGAAAGAACACTGAAGCTTTCTTT
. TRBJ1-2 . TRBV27 CASSLGSGGEINYGYTF TGTGCCAGCAGTTTAGGTAGCGGTGGGGAAATAAACTATGGCTACACCTTC
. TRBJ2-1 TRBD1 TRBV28 CATERMGQGLNEQFF TGTGCCACCGAAAGAATGGGACAGGGGTTGAATGAGCAGTTCTTC
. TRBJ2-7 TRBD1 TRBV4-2 CASSQQGARDYEQYF TGTGCCAGCAGCCAACAGGGGGCAAGGGACTACGAGCAGTACTTC
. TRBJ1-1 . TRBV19 CASTPIHVGEAFF TGTGCCAGTACTCCGATTCACGTTGGGGAAGCTTTCTTT
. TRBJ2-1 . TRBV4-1 CASSQKPGTDSSYNEQFF TGCGCCAGCAGCCAAAAACCCGGGACGGACAGCTCCTACAATGAGCAGTTCTTC
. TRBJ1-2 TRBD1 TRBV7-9 CASNLALPTGGGYTF TGTGCCAGCAACTTAGCCTTGCCGACAGGGGGAGGCTACACCTTC
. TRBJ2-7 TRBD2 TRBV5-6 CASSLPGTSGPYEQYF TGTGCCAGCAGCTTGCCCGGGACTAGCGGGCCCTACGAGCAGTACTTC
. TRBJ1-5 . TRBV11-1 CASSPGGNQPQHF TGTGCCAGCAGCCCCGGGGGAAATCAGCCCCAGCATTTT
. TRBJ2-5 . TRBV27 CASSLQEAIQETQYF TGTGCCAGCAGTTTACAGGAGGCCATACAAGAGACCCAGTACTTC
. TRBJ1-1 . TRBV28 CASSFSRTANTEAFF TGTGCCAGCAGTTTCTCCAGGACAGCCAACACTGAAGCTTTCTTT
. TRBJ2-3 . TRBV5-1 CASSAQEGTDTQYF TGCGCCAGCAGTGCGCAGGAGGGAACAGATACGCAGTATTTT
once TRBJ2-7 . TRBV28 CASTVPGAAHEQYF TGTGCCAGCACCGTCCCCGGGGCTGCTCACGAGCAGTACTTC
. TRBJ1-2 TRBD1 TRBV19 CASRTDRVVVGYGYTF TGTGCCAGTCGTACGGACAGGGTAGTTGTGGGCTATGGCTACACCTTC
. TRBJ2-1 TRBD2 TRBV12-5 CASGLDGLAGGFF TGTGCTAGTGGTTTGGATGGACTAGCGGGAGGGTTCTTC
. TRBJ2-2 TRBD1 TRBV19 CARQGPRIITGELFF TGTGCCAGACAGGGGCCGAGGATAATCACCGGGGAGCTGTTTTTT
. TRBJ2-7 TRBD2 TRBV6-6 CASSSSLATYEQYF TGTGCCAGCAGTTCCTCACTAGCGACCTACGAGCAGTACTTC
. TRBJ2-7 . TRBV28 CASSFAGSREQYF TGTGCCAGCAGTTTCGCGGGGTCCCGCGAGCAGTACTTC
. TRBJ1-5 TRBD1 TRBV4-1 CASSFIRGGNQPQHF TGCGCCAGCAGCTTCATCAGGGGGGGCAATCAGCCCCAGCATTTT
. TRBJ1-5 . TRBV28 CASSLPGQSQHF TGTGCCAGCAGTCTACCGGGACAATCCCAGCATTTT
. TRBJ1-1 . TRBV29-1 CSVHGHNTEAFF TGCAGCGTTCACGGACACAACACTGAAGCTTTCTTT
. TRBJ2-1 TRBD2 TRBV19 CASIPTHSGSSYNEQFF TGTGCCAGTATCCCCACCCATAGCGGGAGCTCCTACAATGAGCAGTTCTTC
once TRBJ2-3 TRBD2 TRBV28 CASSVRSGRRTDTQYF TGTGCCAGCAGTGTCCGTAGCGGGAGACGCACAGATACGCAGTATTTT
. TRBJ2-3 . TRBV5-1 CASSLGGRRGLSTDTQYF TGCGCCAGCAGCTTGGGCGGCCGGCGGGGGCTAAGCACAGATACGCAGTATTTT
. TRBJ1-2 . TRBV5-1 CASSLVAPDYNYGYTF TGCGCCAGCAGCTTGGTGGCGCCAGACTATAACTATGGCTACACCTTC
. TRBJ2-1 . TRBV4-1 CASSQAMREQFF TGCGCCAGCAGCCAGGCGATGAGGGAGCAGTTCTTC
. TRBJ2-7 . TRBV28 CASSLWVAPYEQYF TGTGCCAGCAGTTTGTGGGTAGCCCCCTACGAGCAGTACTTC
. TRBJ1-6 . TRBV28 CASNRGGYNSPLHF TGTGCCAGCAATAGGGGCGGATATAATTCACCCCTCCACTTT
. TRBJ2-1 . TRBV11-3 CASSSMALAEQFF TGTGCCAGCAGCTCCATGGCCCTGGCTGAGCAGTTCTTC
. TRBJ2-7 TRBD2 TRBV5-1 CASSTGLAGGYEQYF TGCGCCAGCAGCACGGGACTAGCGGGAGGCTACGAGCAGTACTTC
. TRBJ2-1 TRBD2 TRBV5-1 CASSLRIGEGSISYNEQFF TGCGCCAGCAGCTTGCGGATTGGGGAGGGGTCTATTTCCTACAATGAGCAGTTCTTC
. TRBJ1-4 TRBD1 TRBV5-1 CASSLGGGSEEKLFF TGCGCCAGCAGCTTGGGAGGGGGCAGCGAGGAAAAACTGTTTTTT
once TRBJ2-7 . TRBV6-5 CASYKPGTYEQYF TGTGCCTCCTATAAACCAGGGACCTACGAGCAGTACTTC
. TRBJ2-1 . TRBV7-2 CASAVGFGGAGYNEQFF TGTGCCAGCGCCGTGGGCTTCGGGGGCGCGGGTTACAATGAGCAGTTCTTC
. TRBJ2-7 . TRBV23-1 CASSQNGSSYEQYF TGCGCCAGCAGTCAAAACGGGAGCTCCTACGAGCAGTACTTC
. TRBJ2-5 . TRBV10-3 CAISEGPSQETQYF TGTGCCATCAGTGAGGGACCATCCCAAGAGACCCAGTACTTC
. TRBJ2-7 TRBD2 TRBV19 CASSESGASGRYEQYF TGTGCCAGTAGTGAGAGCGGGGCTAGCGGGAGATACGAGCAGTACTTC
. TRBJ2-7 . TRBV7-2 CASSLERTSSYEQYF TGTGCCAGCAGCTTAGAGCGGACTTCATCCTACGAGCAGTACTTC
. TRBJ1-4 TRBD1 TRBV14 CASSQGAGTAAEKLFF TGTGCCAGCAGCCAAGGGGCCGGGACAGCGGCTGAAAAACTGTTTTTT
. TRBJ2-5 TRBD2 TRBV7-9 CASSPGGAGAGDAQYF TGTGCCAGCAGCCCGGGGGGGGCAGGGGCCGGAGATGCCCAGTACTTC
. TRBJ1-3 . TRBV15 CATSRGIGGKLSDTIYF TGTGCCACCAGCAGAGGTATCGGGGGGAAATTGAGTGACACCATATATTTT
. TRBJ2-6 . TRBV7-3 CASSQQLTGFGANVLTF TGTGCCAGCAGCCAGCAGCTAACAGGGTTCGGGGCCAACGTCCTGACTTTC
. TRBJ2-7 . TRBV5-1 CASSQNYEQYF TGCGCCAGCAGCCAGAACTACGAGCAGTACTTC
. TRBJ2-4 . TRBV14 CASSQGTTLSIQYF TGTGCCAGCAGCCAAGGGACTACCCTTAGCATTCAGTACTTC
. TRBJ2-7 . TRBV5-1 CASSLQGLSYEQYF TGCGCCAGCAGCTTGCAAGGTTTATCCTACGAGCAGTACTTC
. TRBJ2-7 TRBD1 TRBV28 CASSSTGVYAMEQYF TGTGCCAGCAGCTCTACAGGGGTGTATGCCATGGAGCAGTACTTC
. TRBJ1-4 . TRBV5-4 CASSSGTQGRGEKLFF TGTGCCAGCAGCTCGGGGACGCAGGGGAGAGGGGAAAAACTGTTTTTT
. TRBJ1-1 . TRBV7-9 CASTDTGGRTEAFF TGTGCCAGCACCGATACGGGGGGCCGGACTGAAGCTTTCTTT
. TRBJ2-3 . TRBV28 CASSSHPPGVYGTDTQYF TGTGCCAGCAGTTCTCACCCCCCCGGCGTTTATGGCACAGATACGCAGTATTTT
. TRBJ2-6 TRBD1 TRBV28 CASSYRGSGANVLTF TGTGCCAGCAGTTACAGGGGCTCTGGGGCCAACGTCCTGACTTTC
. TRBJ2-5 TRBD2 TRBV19 CASSMTPLAGGRETQYF TGTGCCAGTAGTATGACACCCCTAGCGGGAGGGCGAGAGACCCAGTACTTC
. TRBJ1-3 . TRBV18 CASSPQPVGYGNTIYF TGTGCCAGCTCACCCCAGCCGGTAGGGTACGGAAACACCATATATTTT
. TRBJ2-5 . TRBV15 CATSRDGTNAKTQYF TGTGCCACCAGCAGAGACGGGACAAATGCGAAGACCCAGTACTTC